This TCR beta chain comes out of a study of CD8+ T cells in alopecia areata. In the study overall: Treated patients were given 5 to 10 mg oral tofacitinib twice daily. Findings and limits, study-wide: Many expanded lesional clones remained in scalp and blood on tofacitinib. Patients shared TCRs less clearly than mice did, possibly for HLA-related reasons. Clonality was higher in lesional than normal scalp, especially in alopecia totalis/universalis.

The authors extracted RNA and reverse transcribed it into cDNA as the sequencing template. Clones were sequenced by immunoSEQ multiplex PCR, and TCRdb holds only the in-frame ones, with some missing. The sample consists of several thousand clones, 80% to 95% of them appearing once. Germline CDR1 LNHDA, CDR2 SQIVND (reference sequence). This CDR3 is 13 amino acids long. Trimming pared 5 bases from V and 2 bases from J, leaving 10 bases between. Treatment meaning: oral pan-JAK inhibitor, 5-10 mg twice daily. Specimens obtained from alopecia areata patients comprised lesional scalp punch biopsies and peripheral blood. Concerning this clone itself: Its cognate antigen is unknown.

This TCR came from a human donor with alopecia areata. The chain couples TRBV19 to TRBJ2-7; tentatively, D is TRBD1 (5 bases). The specimen comprised skin, sampled at week 4, from a patient treated with tofacitinib. CDR3: CASSDQGAYEQYF. The CDR3 DNA follows: TGTGCCAGTAGTGATCAAGGGGCCTACGAGCAGTACTTC.